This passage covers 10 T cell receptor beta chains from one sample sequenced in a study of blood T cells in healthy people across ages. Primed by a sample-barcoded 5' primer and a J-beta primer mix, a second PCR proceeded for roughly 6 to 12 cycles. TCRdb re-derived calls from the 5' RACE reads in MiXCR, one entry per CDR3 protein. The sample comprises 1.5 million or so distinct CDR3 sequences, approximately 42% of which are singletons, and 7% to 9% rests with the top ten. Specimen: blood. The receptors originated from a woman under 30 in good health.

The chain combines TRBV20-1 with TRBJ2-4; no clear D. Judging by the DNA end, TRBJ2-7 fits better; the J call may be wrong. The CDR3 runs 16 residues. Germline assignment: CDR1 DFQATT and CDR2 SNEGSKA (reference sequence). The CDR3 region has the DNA TGCAGTGCTAGAGATCCTTCTAGTGACGCCCTATACGAGCAGTACTTC. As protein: CSARDPSSDALYEQYF.

CDR3 region: CSVAGGWGRGHTGELFF. CDR3 DNA sequence: TGCAGCGTTGCCGGTGGGTGGGGCAGGGGGCACACCGGGGAGCTGTTTTTT. V gene TRBV29-1 combines with J gene TRBJ2-2; 8 positions match TRBD1. Germline V lookup: CDR1 SQVTM, CDR2 ANQGSEA. Unmatched junction bases numbered 13, after V lost 4 bases and J lost 3 bases. The CDR3 covers 17 residues.

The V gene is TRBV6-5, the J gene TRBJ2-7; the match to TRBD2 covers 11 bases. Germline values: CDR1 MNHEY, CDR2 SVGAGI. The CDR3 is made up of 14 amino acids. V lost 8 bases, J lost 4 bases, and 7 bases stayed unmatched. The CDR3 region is CASRLGLAAYEQYF. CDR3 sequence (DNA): TGTGCCAGCCGTCTGGGACTAGCGGCATACGAGCAGTACTTC.

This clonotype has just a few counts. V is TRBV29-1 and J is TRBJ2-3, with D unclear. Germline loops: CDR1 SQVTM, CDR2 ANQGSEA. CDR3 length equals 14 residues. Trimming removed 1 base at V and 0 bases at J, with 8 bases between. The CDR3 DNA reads TGCAGCGTTGAAGTGAGCTGGAGCACAGATACGCAGTATTTT. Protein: CSVEVSWSTDTQYF.

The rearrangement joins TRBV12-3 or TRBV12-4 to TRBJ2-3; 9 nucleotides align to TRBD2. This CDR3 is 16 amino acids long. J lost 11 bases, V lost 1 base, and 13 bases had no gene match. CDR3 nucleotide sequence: TGTGCCAGCAGTTTAGAGCCTAGCGGGGTGAGGTATGAGCAGTATTTT. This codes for CASSLEPSGVRYEQYF.

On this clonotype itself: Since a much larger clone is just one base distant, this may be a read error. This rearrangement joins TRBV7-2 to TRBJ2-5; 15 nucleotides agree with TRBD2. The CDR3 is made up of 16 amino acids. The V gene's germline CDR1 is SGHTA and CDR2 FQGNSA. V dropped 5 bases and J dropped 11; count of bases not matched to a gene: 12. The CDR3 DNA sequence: TGTGCCAGCAGCGTCGGACTAGCGGGGGGGTCGAATGAGCAGTACTTC. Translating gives CASSVGLAGGSNEQYF.

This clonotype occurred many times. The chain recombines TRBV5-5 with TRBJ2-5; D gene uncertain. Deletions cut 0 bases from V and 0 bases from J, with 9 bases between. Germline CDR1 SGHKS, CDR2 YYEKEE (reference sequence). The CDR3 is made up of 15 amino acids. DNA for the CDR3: TGTGCCAGCAGCTTGGCCGGTTTGGACCAAGAGACCCAGTACTTC. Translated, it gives CASSLAGLDQETQYF.

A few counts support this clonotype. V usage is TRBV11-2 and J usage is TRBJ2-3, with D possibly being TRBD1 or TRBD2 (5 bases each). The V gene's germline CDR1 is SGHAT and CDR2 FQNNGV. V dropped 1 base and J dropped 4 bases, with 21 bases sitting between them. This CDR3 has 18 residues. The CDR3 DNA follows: TGTGCCAGCAGCTTAGGAAGATTTATGGGACCAGTATCAGATACGCAGTATTTT. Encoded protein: CASSLGRFMGPVSDTQYF.

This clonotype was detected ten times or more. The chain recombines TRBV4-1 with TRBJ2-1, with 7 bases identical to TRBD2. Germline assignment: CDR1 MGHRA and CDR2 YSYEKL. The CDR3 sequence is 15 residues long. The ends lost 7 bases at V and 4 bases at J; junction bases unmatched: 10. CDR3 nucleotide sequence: TGCGCCAGCAAAGGAGAGGCTAGCGGTTACAATGAGCAGTTCTTC. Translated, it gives CASKGEASGYNEQFF.

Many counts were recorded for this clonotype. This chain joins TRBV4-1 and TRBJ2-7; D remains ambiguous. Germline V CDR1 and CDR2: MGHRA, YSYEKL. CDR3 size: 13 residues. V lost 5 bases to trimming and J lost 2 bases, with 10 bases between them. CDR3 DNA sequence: TGCGCCAGCAGCTTCTTTCCCACCTACGAGCAGTACTTC. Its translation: CASSFFPTYEQYF.